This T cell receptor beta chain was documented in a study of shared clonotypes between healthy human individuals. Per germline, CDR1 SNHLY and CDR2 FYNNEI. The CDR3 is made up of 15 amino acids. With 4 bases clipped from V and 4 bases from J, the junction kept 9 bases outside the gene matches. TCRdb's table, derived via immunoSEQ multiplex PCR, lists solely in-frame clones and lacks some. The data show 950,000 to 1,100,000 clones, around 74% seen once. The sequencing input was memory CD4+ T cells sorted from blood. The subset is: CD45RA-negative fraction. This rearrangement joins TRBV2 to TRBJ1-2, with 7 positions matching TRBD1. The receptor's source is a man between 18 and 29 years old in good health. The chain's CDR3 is CASSVQGGLLYGYTF. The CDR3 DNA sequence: TGTGCCAGCAGTGTACAAGGGGGCCTCCTCTATGGCTACACCTTC.